The sequence of this T cell receptor beta chain was determined in a study of cytomegalovirus exposure and HLA in healthy donors. Regarding the study as a whole: A list of more than 150 TCR beta chains associated with cytomegalovirus was given.

Assay: immunoSEQ multiplex PCR; the TCRdb copy retains only in-frame clones and omits some. The sample lists over 200,000 clones, 90% occurring once. The V and J ends lost 0 bases and 0 bases respectively, with 10 bases between them. CDR1 and CDR2 from the germline V gene are LGHNA and YSLEER. CDR3 size: 16 residues. In this sample, this clone turned up once. What it binds is not known. The chain has TRBV4-3 and TRBJ2-3, with D perhaps TRBD2 (6 bases). The sample was PBMCs. The receptor's source is a woman aged 30 to 39 in good health and CMV-seronegative. CDR3 in amino acids: CASSQDAGTSTDTQYF. In nucleotides, the CDR3 is TGCGCCAGCAGCCAAGATGCCGGGACTAGCACAGATACGCAGTATTTT.